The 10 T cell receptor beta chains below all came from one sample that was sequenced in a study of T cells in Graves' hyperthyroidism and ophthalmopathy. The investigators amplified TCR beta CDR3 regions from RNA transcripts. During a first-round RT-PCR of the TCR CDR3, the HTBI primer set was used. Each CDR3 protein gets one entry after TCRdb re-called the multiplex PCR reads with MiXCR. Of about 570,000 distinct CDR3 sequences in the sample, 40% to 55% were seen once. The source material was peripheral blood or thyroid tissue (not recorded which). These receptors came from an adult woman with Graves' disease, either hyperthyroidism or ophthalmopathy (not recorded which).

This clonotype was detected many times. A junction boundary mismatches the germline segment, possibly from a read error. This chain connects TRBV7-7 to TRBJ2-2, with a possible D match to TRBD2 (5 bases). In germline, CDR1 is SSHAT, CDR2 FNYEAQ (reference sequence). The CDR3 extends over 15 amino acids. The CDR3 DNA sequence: TGTGCTAGCAGCCCTAGCCCCGGATCAACCGGGGAGCTGTTTTTT. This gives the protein CASSPSPGSTGELFF. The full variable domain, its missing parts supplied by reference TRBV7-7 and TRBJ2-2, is GAGVSQSPRYKVTKRGQDVTLRCDPISSHATLYWYQQALGQGPEFLTYFNYEAQPDKSGLPSDRFSAERPEGSISTLTIQRTEQRDSAMYRCASSPSPGSTGELFFGEGSRLTVL.

CDR3 residues: CASSEGVNGAQAFF. The CDR3 DNA reads TGTGCCAGCAGCGAGGGGGTGAACGGGGCGCAGGCTTTCTTT. V and J are TRBV7-8 and TRBJ1-1, with D tentatively TRBD1 (6 bases). The CDR3 length is 14 residues. V was trimmed by 5 bases and J by 11 bases, leaving 21 bases between them. Germline values: CDR1 SGHVS, CDR2 FQNEAQ.

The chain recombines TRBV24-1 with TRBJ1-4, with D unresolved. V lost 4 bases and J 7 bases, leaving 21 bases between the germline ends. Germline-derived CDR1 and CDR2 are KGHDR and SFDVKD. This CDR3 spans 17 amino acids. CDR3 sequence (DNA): TGTGCCACCAGTGAATCCCCCGGGCCGGGTATTGGTGAAAAACTGTTTTTT. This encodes CATSESPGPGIGEKLFF.

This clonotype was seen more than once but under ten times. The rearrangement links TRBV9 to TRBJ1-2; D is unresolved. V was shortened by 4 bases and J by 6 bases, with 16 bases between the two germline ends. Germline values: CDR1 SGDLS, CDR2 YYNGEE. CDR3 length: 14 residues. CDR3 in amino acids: CASSQEHGPHGYTF. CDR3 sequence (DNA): TGTGCCAGCAGCCAAGAACACGGGCCGCATGGCTACACCTTC.

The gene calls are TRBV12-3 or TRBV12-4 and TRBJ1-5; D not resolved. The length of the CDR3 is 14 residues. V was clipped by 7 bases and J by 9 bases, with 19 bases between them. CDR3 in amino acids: CASTKRDGLPPQHF. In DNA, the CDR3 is TGTGCCAGCACCAAACGAGACGGGCTGCCGCCCCAGCATTTT.

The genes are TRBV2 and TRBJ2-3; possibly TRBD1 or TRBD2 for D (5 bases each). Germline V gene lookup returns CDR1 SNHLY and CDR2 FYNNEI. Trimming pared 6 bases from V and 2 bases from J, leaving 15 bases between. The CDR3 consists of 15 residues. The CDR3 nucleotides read TGTGCCAGCAGCGACCGCCGGGACCTCACAGATACGCAGTATTTT. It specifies CASSDRRDLTDTQYF.

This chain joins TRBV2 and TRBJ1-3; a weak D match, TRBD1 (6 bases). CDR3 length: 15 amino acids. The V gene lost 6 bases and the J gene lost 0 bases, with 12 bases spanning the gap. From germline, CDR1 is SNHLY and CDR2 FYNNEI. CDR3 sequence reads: CASSVQGLSGNTIYF. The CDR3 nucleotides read TGTGCCAGCAGCGTGCAGGGGCTCTCTGGAAACACCATATATTTT.

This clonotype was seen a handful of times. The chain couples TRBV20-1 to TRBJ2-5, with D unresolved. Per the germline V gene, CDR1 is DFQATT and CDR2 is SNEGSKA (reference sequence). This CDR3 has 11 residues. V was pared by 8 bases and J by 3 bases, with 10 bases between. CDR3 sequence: CSTQKEETQYF. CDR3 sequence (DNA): TGCAGTACCCAAAAAGAAGAGACCCAGTACTTC.

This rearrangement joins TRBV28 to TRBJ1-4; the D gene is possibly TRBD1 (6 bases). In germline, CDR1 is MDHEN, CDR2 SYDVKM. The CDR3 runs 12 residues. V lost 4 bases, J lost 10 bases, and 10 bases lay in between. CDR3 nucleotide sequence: TGTGCCAGCAGTTGGAAACAGGGAAAACTGTTTTTT. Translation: CASSWKQGKLFF.

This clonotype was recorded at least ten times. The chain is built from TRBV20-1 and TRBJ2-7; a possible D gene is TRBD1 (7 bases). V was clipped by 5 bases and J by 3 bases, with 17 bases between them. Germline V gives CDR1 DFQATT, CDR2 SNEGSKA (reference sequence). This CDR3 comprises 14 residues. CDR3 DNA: TGCAGTGCTCTAGCCCCTCAGGGGGGCTACGAGCAGTACTTC. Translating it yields CSALAPQGGYEQYF.